This TCR beta chain was captured by sequencing in a study of T cell responses to AZD1222 COVID-19 vaccine. General study findings and limits: Samples come after the peak T cell response, not at day 14. Vaccination with two AZD1222 doses was followed by a rise in Spike-specific TCR breadth and depth. Seropositive status at baseline applied to only six AZD1222 recipients.

This CDR3 is 13 amino acids long. V was clipped by 0 bases and J by 8 bases, with 6 bases between them. From germline, CDR1 is SGHRS and CDR2 YFSETQ. Measured with immunoSEQ multiplex PCR; TCRdb has only the in-frame clones, and not every one. Of 100,000 to 150,000 clones listed, 90% are singletons. In the case of this clone: Its antigen is undetermined.

The rearrangement uses TRBV5-1 and TRBJ1-6; no reliable D call. Source: peripheral blood, taken on day 0 of AZD1222 vaccination. The source of this sequence is an adult in good health. The CDR3 region is CASSLEEDSPLHF. DNA for the CDR3: TGCGCCAGCAGCTTGGAGGAGGATTCACCCCTCCACTTT. Combining the CDR3 with reference TRBV5-1 and TRBJ1-6 gives the whole variable domain KAGVTQTPRYLIKTRGQQVTLSCSPISGHRSVSWYQQTPGQGLQFLFEYFSETQRNKGNFPGRFSGRQFSNSRSEMNVSTLELGDSALYLCASSLEEDSPLHFGNGTRLTVT.